This T cell receptor beta chain was obtained from a study of metastatic and nonmetastatic thyroid tumors. About the research overall: From malignant and benign thyroid patients, repertoires in blood and in tumor or nodule tissue were compared.

Study-wide findings and caveats: A significant increase in TCR beta diversity was reportedly seen in malignant thyroid tumors relative to benign nodules, in blood and tumor.

Original analysis: Researchers built a distant-metastasis classifier for papillary thyroid cancer that drew on CDR3 differences across clinicopathological groups. TCRdb re-called the PCR reads via MiXCR. The V and J calls shown here were made by TCRdb, not taken from the authors' results. The table has approximately 30,000 clones, about 16% seen once. The V and J ends lost 3 bases and 6 bases, in that order; junction bases with no gene match: 0. From germline, CDR1 is LGHDT and CDR2 YNNKEL (reference sequence). CDR3 length: 14 residues. This clone was observed at least ten times. Its antigen remains unknown. Not a single patient had been given any form of treatment at any point before undergoing thyroid surgery.

The receptor comes from a female donor with papillary thyroid cancer or a benign thyroid nodule (not recorded which). Some clones in this sample may be carry-over from other donors' samples. The sample was blood. The rearrangement uses TRBV3-1 and TRBJ2-1; TRBD2 agrees at 12 bases. The CDR3 bases are TGTGCCAGCAGCCAGGGACTAGCGGGCAATGAGCAGTTCTTC. This sequence encodes CASSQGLAGNEQFF.